This T cell receptor beta chain appears in the sequencing data of a study of cytomegalovirus exposure and HLA in healthy donors. The germline V gene has CDR1 MNHEY and CDR2 SVGAGI. The length of the CDR3 is 14 residues. V lost 5 bases, J lost 6 bases, and 6 bases stayed unmatched. Comment on this clone: The antigen is unknown.

In the PCR, 60 Vbeta and 13 Jbeta primers were used. The data were produced by immunoSEQ multiplex PCR, yet TCRdb's version contains in-frame clones alone and is incomplete. The table includes about 180,000 clones, roughly 82% detected once. Whole-study findings and limits: Later on, an analysis tied around 17,000 TCR beta sequences to HLA alleles at 0.05 false discovery rate.

This rearrangement joins TRBV6-5 to TRBJ1-5, with 8 bases fitting TRBD1. The sequenced sample consisted of PBMCs. This receptor was identified in a woman aged 50 to 60 in good health and CMV-seronegative. CDR3 sequence (DNA): TGTGCCAGCAGTACGGACAGGGTTAGTCAGCCCCAGCATTTT. Translated, it gives CASSTDRVSQPQHF.